Sequencing of this T cell receptor (beta chain) was carried out in a study of beta chain features in type 1 diabetes. General observations from the study: Across all four CD4+ subsets, people with type 1 diabetes showed modestly shorter TCRB CDR3s.

The V end was cut by 5 bases, the J end by 2 bases, with 17 bases between. CDR1 is SGHNT and CDR2 is YYREEE in the germline V gene (reference sequence). This CDR3 region has 16 residues. Reverse transcribing all isolated RNA meant expressed TCRB transcripts were sequenced. TCRdb's copy holds only in-frame clones and misses some; the assay was immunoSEQ multiplex PCR. The data show hundreds of thousands of clones, 15% seen once. As concerns this clone: Its specificity is unknown.

The sequence was collected from a man aged 18 to 35 with type 1 diabetes. Sequencing was performed on naive CD4+ T cells from blood. J is TRBJ2-1 and V is TRBV5-4, with a tentative D call TRBD2 (6 bases). The CDR3 region has the DNA TGTGCCAGCAGGCCCGATGGCGGGACCACCTACAATGAGCAGTTCTTC. Protein product: CASRPDGGTTYNEQFF.